Listed below are T cell receptor beta chains from one sample, sequenced in a study of cytomegalovirus exposure and HLA in healthy donors. Assay: immunoSEQ multiplex PCR; the TCRdb copy retains only in-frame clones and omits some. Found here are 77,000 or so clones, 75% of them singletons; the top ten hold approximately 7.3%. Specimen: PBMCs. The receptors come from a woman aged 40 to 50 in good health and CMV-seronegative. The CDR3 runs from the conserved cysteine through the conserved F or W. Fields, in order: V gene, J gene, clone size, D gene, CDR3 protein, CDR3 DNA. A D gene is named only where the DNA matches it firmly. The listing skips clone size in some rows; elsewhere it reads once, few, many or a size class.

v_call: TRBV4-1; j_call: TRBJ1-5; clone_size: .; d_call: .; cdr3_aa: CASSQTRYNQPQHF; cdr3_nt: TGCGCCAGCAGCCAAACGAGGTATAATCAGCCCCAGCATTTT
v_call: TRBV27; j_call: TRBJ2-5; clone_size: .; d_call: .; cdr3_aa: CASSLSFGGETQYF; cdr3_nt: TGTGCCAGCAGTTTATCGTTCGGGGGAGAGACCCAGTACTTC
v_call: TRBV4-3; j_call: TRBJ1-5; clone_size: .; d_call: .; cdr3_aa: CASSQAVASNQPQHF; cdr3_nt: TGCGCCAGCAGCCAAGCGGTCGCGAGCAATCAGCCCCAGCATTTT
v_call: TRBV28; j_call: TRBJ2-1; clone_size: .; d_call: TRBD2; cdr3_aa: CASSISGRGSYNEQFF; cdr3_nt: TGTGCCAGCAGTATTAGCGGGAGAGGGTCCTACAATGAGCAGTTCTTC
v_call: TRBV2; j_call: TRBJ2-7; clone_size: few; d_call: .; cdr3_aa: CASSLGLPLSEQYF; cdr3_nt: TGTGCCAGCAGTCTTGGGCTACCTCTCTCCGAGCAGTACTTC
v_call: TRBV16; j_call: TRBJ1-3; clone_size: .; d_call: .; cdr3_aa: CASSQQSSGNTIYF; cdr3_nt: TGTGCCAGCAGCCAACAGTCCTCTGGAAACACCATATATTTT
v_call: TRBV19; j_call: TRBJ1-2; clone_size: .; d_call: .; cdr3_aa: CASSMMGPAYGYTF; cdr3_nt: TGTGCCAGTAGTATGATGGGGCCCGCCTATGGCTACACCTTC
v_call: TRBV28; j_call: TRBJ2-7; clone_size: few; d_call: TRBD1; cdr3_aa: CASRPDRGSLYEQYF; cdr3_nt: TGTGCCAGCAGGCCAGACAGGGGGAGTCTGTACGAGCAGTACTTC
v_call: TRBV6-5; j_call: TRBJ1-2; clone_size: .; d_call: TRBD1; cdr3_aa: CASSYRHRGNGYTF; cdr3_nt: TGTGCCAGCAGTTACCGACACAGGGGCAATGGCTACACCTTC
v_call: TRBV6-5; j_call: TRBJ2-7; clone_size: .; d_call: TRBD1; cdr3_aa: CASNGLWTGEYEQYF; cdr3_nt: TGTGCCAGCAATGGTCTCTGGACAGGGGAGTACGAGCAGTACTTC
v_call: TRBV10-3; j_call: TRBJ1-1; clone_size: few; d_call: TRBD1; cdr3_aa: CASRTGTGGLNTEAFF; cdr3_nt: TGTGCCTCACGGACGGGGACAGGGGGCCTGAACACTGAAGCTTTCTTT
v_call: TRBV11-2; j_call: TRBJ2-7; clone_size: .; d_call: TRBD2; cdr3_aa: CASTGTSGGPYEQYF; cdr3_nt: TGTGCCAGCACAGGGACTAGCGGGGGACCCTACGAGCAGTACTTC
v_call: TRBV28; j_call: TRBJ2-5; clone_size: once; d_call: TRBD1; cdr3_aa: CASSPNWWDREETQYF; cdr3_nt: TGTGCCAGCAGTCCCAACTGGTGGGACAGGGAGGAGACCCAGTACTTC
v_call: TRBV5-1; j_call: TRBJ2-5; clone_size: .; d_call: .; cdr3_aa: CASSSGSGPGVETQYF; cdr3_nt: TGCGCCAGCAGCTCTGGGTCAGGACCCGGGGTAGAGACCCAGTACTTC
v_call: TRBV6-1; j_call: TRBJ2-7; clone_size: once; d_call: TRBD2; cdr3_aa: CASSLERDYLEQYF; cdr3_nt: TGTGCCAGCAGTCTCGAACGGGACTATTTGGAGCAGTACTTC
v_call: TRBV10-3; j_call: TRBJ2-2; clone_size: .; d_call: .; cdr3_aa: CAISVDIFTGELFF; cdr3_nt: TGTGCCATCAGTGTCGACATATTTACCGGGGAGCTGTTTTTT
v_call: TRBV7-3; j_call: TRBJ2-7; clone_size: .; d_call: TRBD1; cdr3_aa: CASSPGTGGYEQYF; cdr3_nt: TGTGCCAGCAGCCCCGGGACAGGGGGCTACGAGCAGTACTTC
v_call: TRBV29-1; j_call: TRBJ1-1; clone_size: .; d_call: TRBD1; cdr3_aa: CSVAGQLDTEAFF; cdr3_nt: TGCAGCGTTGCGGGACAGTTGGACACTGAAGCTTTCTTT
v_call: TRBV19; j_call: TRBJ2-3; clone_size: .; d_call: .; cdr3_aa: CASSALNTDTQYF; cdr3_nt: TGTGCCAGTAGTGCGTTAAACACAGATACGCAGTATTTT
v_call: TRBV5-6; j_call: TRBJ2-2; clone_size: .; d_call: .; cdr3_aa: CASSLEVSLDTGELFF; cdr3_nt: TGTGCCAGCAGCTTGGAAGTAAGCTTAGACACCGGGGAGCTGTTTTTT
v_call: TRBV27; j_call: TRBJ1-1; clone_size: .; d_call: TRBD1; cdr3_aa: CASSQTGGRNTEAFF; cdr3_nt: TGTGCCAGCAGTCAGACAGGGGGGAGGAACACTGAAGCTTTCTTT
v_call: TRBV5-1; j_call: TRBJ1-1; clone_size: once; d_call: .; cdr3_aa: CASSLDRPYMNTEAFF; cdr3_nt: TGCGCCAGCAGCTTGGATCGCCCCTATATGAACACTGAAGCTTTCTTT
v_call: TRBV29-1; j_call: TRBJ2-2; clone_size: .; d_call: TRBD2; cdr3_aa: CSVWAQTSGRAYTGELFF; cdr3_nt: TGCAGCGTGTGGGCCCAGACTAGCGGGAGGGCGTACACCGGGGAGCTGTTTTTT
v_call: TRBV6-1; j_call: TRBJ2-5; clone_size: medium-sized; d_call: TRBD2; cdr3_aa: CASSELAGGLETQYF; cdr3_nt: TGTGCCAGCAGTGAACTAGCGGGGGGCCTAGAGACCCAGTACTTC
v_call: TRBV27; j_call: TRBJ2-7; clone_size: .; d_call: TRBD1; cdr3_aa: CASSLYPGGQGSYEQYF; cdr3_nt: TGTGCCAGCAGTTTATACCCGGGGGGACAGGGGTCGTACGAGCAGTACTTC